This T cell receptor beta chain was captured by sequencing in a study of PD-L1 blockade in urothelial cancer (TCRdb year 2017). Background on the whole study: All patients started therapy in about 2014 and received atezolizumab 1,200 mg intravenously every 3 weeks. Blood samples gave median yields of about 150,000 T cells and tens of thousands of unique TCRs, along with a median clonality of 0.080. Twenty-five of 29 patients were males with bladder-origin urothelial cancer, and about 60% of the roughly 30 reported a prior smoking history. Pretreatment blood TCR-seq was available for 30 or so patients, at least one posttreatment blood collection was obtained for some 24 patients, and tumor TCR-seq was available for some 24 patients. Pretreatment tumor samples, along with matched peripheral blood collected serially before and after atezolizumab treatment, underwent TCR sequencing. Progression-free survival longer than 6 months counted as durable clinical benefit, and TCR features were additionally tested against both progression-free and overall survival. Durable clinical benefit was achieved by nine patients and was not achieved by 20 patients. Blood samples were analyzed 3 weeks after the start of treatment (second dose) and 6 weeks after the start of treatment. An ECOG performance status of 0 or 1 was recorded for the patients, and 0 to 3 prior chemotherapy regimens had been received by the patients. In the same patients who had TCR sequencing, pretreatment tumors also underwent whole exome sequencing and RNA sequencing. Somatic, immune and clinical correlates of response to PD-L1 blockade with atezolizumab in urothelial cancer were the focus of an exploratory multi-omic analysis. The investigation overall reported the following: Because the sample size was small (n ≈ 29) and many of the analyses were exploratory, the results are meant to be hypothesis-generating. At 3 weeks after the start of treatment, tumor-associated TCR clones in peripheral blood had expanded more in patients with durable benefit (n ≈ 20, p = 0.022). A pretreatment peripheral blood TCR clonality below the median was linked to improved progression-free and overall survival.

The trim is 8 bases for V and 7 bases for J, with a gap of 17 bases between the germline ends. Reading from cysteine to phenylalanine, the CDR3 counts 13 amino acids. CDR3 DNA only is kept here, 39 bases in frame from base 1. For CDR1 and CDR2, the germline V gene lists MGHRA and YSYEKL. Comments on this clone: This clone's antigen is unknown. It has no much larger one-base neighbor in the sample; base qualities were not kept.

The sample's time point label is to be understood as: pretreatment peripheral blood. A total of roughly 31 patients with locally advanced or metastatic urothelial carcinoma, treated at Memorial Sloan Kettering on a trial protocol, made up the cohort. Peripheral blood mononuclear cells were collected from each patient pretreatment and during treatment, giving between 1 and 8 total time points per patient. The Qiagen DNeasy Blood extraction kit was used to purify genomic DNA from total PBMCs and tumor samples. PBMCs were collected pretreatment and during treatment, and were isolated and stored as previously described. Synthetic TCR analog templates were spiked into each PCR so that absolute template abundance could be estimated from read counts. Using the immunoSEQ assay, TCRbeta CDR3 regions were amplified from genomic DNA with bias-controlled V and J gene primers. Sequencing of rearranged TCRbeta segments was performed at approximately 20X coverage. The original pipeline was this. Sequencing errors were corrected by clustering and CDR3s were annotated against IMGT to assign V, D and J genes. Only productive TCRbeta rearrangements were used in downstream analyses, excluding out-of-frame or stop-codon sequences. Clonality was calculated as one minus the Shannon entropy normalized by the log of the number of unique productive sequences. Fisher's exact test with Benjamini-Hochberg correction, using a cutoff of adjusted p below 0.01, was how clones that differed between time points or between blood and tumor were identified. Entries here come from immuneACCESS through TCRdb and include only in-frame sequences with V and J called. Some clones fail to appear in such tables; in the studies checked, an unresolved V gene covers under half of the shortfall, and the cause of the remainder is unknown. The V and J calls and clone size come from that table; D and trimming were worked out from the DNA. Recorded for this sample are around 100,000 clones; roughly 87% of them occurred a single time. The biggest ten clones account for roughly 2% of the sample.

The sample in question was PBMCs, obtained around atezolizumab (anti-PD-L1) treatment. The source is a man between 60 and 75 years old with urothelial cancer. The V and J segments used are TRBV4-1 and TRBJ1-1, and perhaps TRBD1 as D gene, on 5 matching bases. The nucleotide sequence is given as TGCGCCAGCTCAGGGTGGGTAGGGGATGAAGCTTTCTTT. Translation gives CASSGWVGDEAFF.